This is a list of T cell receptor beta chains from one sample in a study of PD-1 blockade in classical Hodgkin lymphoma. Clones were sequenced by immunoSEQ multiplex PCR, and TCRdb holds only the in-frame ones, with some missing. The sample carries about 98,000 clones, 80% to 90% recorded once. Sequences were derived from peripheral blood mononuclear cells (PBMCs), sampled before the second cycle of nivolumab. These receptor sequences come from a human donor with classical Hodgkin lymphoma. CDR3s include the opening cysteine and the closing phenylalanine or tryptophan. The D gene is left open where the match is weak. The size entry is marked missing in some rows and otherwise reads once, few, many or a size class.

TRBJ2-3	.	.	TRBV11-2	TGTGCCAGCAGTTCAGGGGTTAGCACAGATACGCAGTATTTT	CASSSGVSTDTQYF
TRBJ1-1	.	TRBD1	TRBV28	TGTGCCAGCAGTTCTCAAAGGGGGACAGGGAACACTGAAGCTTTCTTT	CASSSQRGTGNTEAFF
TRBJ1-1	.	TRBD1	TRBV6-5	TGTGCCAGCAGTTACGACAGGGGACCGAACACTGAAGCTTTCTTT	CASSYDRGPNTEAFF
TRBJ2-7	.	TRBD1	TRBV7-8	TGTGCCAGCAGGCTACAGGGGTGGGAGCAGTACTTC	CASRLQGWEQYF
TRBJ1-3	.	.	TRBV7-2	TGTGCCAGCAGCTTAGGGGCGCCTGGAAACACCATATATTTT	CASSLGAPGNTIYF
TRBJ2-2	.	TRBD1	TRBV11-3	TGTGCCAGCAGCCCCGGCGCTGGACAGGGTGACACCGGGGAGCTGTTTTTT	CASSPGAGQGDTGELFF
TRBJ2-1	.	.	TRBV5-4	TGTGCCAGCAGCTTTCAGGGCAATGAGCAGTTCTTC	CASSFQGNEQFF
TRBJ2-2	.	.	TRBV5-4	TGTGCCAGCAGCTTGGTGGGGTTGAACACCGGGGAGCTGTTTTTT	CASSLVGLNTGELFF
TRBJ2-5	.	.	TRBV7-9	TGTGCCAGCAGCTTCGGCGAAGAGACCCAGTACTTC	CASSFGEETQYF
TRBJ1-1	few	TRBD1	TRBV7-2	TGTGCCAGCAGCCCGAACAGGGGTGAAGCTTTCTTT	CASSPNRGEAFF
TRBJ1-1	.	.	TRBV15	TGTGCCACCAGCAGAGATCGGGCCCCAGGCACTGAAGCTTTCTTT	CATSRDRAPGTEAFF
TRBJ2-1	.	.	TRBV5-4	TGTGCCAGCAGCTTCTTAGGAGGGGGCGAGCGATTCTTC	CASSFLGGGERFF
TRBJ2-3	.	.	TRBV19	TGTGCCAGTAGTAACAGGCCCTCTAGCACAGATACGCAGTATTTT	CASSNRPSSTDTQYF
TRBJ2-6	.	.	TRBV30	TGTGCCTGGAGTGTCGGAGGCTCAGGGGCCAACGTCCTGACTTTC	CAWSVGGSGANVLTF
TRBJ1-5	few	.	TRBV19	TGTGCCAGTAGTACAGGCTGGGATCAGCCCCAGCATTTT	CASSTGWDQPQHF
TRBJ2-3	.	.	TRBV2	TGTGCCAGCAGGTTCGCGGATACGCAGTATTTT	CASRFADTQYF
TRBJ2-3	once	TRBD2	TRBV11-3	TGTGCCAGCAGCACTAGCGGGAGATGGGCAGATACGCAGTATTTT	CASSTSGRWADTQYF
TRBJ2-5	.	.	TRBV28	TGTGCCAGCAGTTTATATACCCGATTGGAGACCCAGTACTTC	CASSLYTRLETQYF
TRBJ1-1	.	.	TRBV18	TGTGCCAGCTCACCCCTGGACAGCTCGAACACGAACACTGAAGCTTTCTTT	CASSPLDSSNTNTEAFF
TRBJ2-3	once	.	TRBV19	TGTGCCAGTAGCCCCACAGTGGGTCTTAGCACAGATACGCAGTATTTT	CASSPTVGLSTDTQYF
TRBJ2-6	.	TRBD1	TRBV7-2	TGTGCCAGCAGTCCCCGCCCGGGACAGGGTTTGGCTGGGGCCAACGTCCTGACTTTC	CASSPRPGQGLAGANVLTF
TRBJ1-1	.	TRBD1	TRBV10-3	TGTGCCATCAATCCAGGGGGCGAACAGGGACCGATGAACACTGAAGCTTTCTTT	CAINPGGEQGPMNTEAFF
TRBJ2-1	.	.	TRBV5-1	TGCGCCAGCAGCTTGCTGTTGGGGCTTAGCCATGAGCAGTTCTTC	CASSLLLGLSHEQFF
TRBJ2-1	.	.	TRBV27	TGTGCCAGCACCTCGGGGGACAGCTCCTACAATGAGCAGTTCTTC	CASTSGDSSYNEQFF
TRBJ1-4	.	.	TRBV10-3	TGTGCCATCAGTGAGAGCCGGAACTCTAATGAAAAACTGTTTTTT	CAISESRNSNEKLFF
TRBJ2-1	.	TRBD2	TRBV7-9	TGTGCCAGCAGCTTAGGACTAGCGGGGAATGAGCAGTTCTTC	CASSLGLAGNEQFF
TRBJ2-2	.	.	TRBV19	TGTGCCAGTAGTCTTCTCAGGGGAACCGGGGAGCTGTTTTTT	CASSLLRGTGELFF
TRBJ1-3	.	.	TRBV30	TGTGCCTGGGGAGACGGTTCTGGAAACACCATATATTTT	CAWGDGSGNTIYF